This T cell receptor beta chain derives from a study of blood T cell repertoires in COVID-19. Whole-study context: The study drew acute and convalescent COVID-19 samples from the United States, Italy and Spain. The analysed material was cDNA or gDNA that came from T cells, B-cell-depleted T cells, or PBMCs.

V lost 3 bases to trimming and J lost 1 base, with 13 bases between them. CDR1 and CDR2 from the germline V gene are SGDLS and YYNGEE. CDR3 length: 16 amino acids. In the authors' workflow: Amplification with reference gene primers provided the estimates of nucleated cell counts. Measured with immunoSEQ multiplex PCR; TCRdb has only the in-frame clones, and not every one. V, J and clone size derive from that table, while D and trimming were established from the DNA sequence. The data show 250,000 to 300,000 clones, 88% seen once. The chain carries TRBV9 and TRBJ2-2; a weak D match, TRBD1 (6 bases). This TCR was recovered from a woman in her twenties or thirties who had recovered from COVID-19. Sequenced sample: peripheral blood. DNA for the CDR3: TGTGCCAGCAGCGGGACAGTCGGCCGGAACACCGGGGAGCTGTTTTTT. It is translated as CASSGTVGRNTGELFF.